Sequencing of this TCR beta chain was carried out in a study of CD8 T cells in Susac syndrome. Across the study: Blood was drawn from patients with Susac syndrome. At that point, they were therapy-naive, on corticosteroids, or on intravenous immunoglobulin alone.

The CDR3 has 14 amino acids. The germline V and J ends were trimmed by 5 bases and 7 bases, with 12 bases remaining between them. Germline CDR1 MGHDK, CDR2 SYGVNS. Reverse transcription of roughly 0.5 to 1 ug RNA used random hexamers. Amplification of TCR beta CDR3 used immunoSEQ multiplex PCR across 54 Vbeta and 13 Jbeta. TCRdb fed the immunoSEQ multiplex PCR reads into MiXCR, producing one record per CDR3 protein. The data hold about 150,000 distinct CDR3 sequences, with roughly 95% observed a single time. Negative isolation was used for CD8+ and CD4+ T cells and FACS enrichment for TEMRA cells. This receptor was obtained from a human donor with Susac syndrome. Sequencing was carried out using CD4+ T cells from PBMCs. This chain links TRBV25-1 with TRBJ1-6; tentative D call: TRBD1 (5 bases). Here the CDR3 reads CASSWTRQNSPLHF. CDR3 nucleotides: TGTGCCAGCAGTTGGACACGGCAGAATTCACCCCTCCACTTT.